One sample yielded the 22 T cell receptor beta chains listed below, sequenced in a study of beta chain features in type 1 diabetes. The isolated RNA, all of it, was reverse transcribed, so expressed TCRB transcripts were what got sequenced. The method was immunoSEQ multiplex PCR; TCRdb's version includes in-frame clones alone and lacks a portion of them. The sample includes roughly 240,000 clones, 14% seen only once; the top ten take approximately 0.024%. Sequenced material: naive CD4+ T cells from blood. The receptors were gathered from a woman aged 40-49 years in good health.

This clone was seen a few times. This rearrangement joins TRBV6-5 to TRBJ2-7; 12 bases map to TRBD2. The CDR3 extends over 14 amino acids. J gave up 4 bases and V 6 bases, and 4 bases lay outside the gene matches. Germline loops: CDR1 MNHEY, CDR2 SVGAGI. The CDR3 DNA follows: TGTGCCAGCAGACCGACTAGCGGGGGTTACGAGCAGTACTTC. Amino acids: CASRPTSGGYEQYF.

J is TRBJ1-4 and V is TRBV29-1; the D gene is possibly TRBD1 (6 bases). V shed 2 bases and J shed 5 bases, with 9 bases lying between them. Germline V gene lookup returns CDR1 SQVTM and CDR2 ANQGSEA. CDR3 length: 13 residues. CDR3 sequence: CSVERTGNEKLFF. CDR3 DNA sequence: TGCAGCGTTGAAAGAACAGGGAATGAAAAACTGTTTTTT.

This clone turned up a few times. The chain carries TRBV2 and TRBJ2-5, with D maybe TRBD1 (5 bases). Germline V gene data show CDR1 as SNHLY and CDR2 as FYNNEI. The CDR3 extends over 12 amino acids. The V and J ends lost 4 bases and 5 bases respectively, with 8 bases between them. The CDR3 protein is CASSGRVETQYF. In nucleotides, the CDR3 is TGTGCCAGCAGTGGCAGGGTTGAGACCCAGTACTTC. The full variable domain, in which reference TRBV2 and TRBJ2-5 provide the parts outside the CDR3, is EPEVTQTPSHQVTQMGQEVILRCVPISNHLYFYWYRQILGQKVEFLVSFYNNEISEKSEIFDDQFSVERPDGSNFTLKIRSTKLEDSAMYFCASSGRVETQYFGPGTRLLVL.

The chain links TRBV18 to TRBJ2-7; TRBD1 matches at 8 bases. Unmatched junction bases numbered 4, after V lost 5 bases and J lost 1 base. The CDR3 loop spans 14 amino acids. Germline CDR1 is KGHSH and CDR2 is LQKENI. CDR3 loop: CASSGRDRSYEQYF. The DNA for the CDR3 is TGTGCCAGCTCAGGGCGGGACAGGTCCTACGAGCAGTACTTC.

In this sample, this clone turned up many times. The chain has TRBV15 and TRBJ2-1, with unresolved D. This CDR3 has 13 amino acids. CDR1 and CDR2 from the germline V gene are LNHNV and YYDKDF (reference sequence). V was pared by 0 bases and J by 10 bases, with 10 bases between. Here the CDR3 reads CATSREGVEEQFF. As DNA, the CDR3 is TGTGCCACCAGCAGAGAAGGAGTGGAGGAGCAGTTCTTC.

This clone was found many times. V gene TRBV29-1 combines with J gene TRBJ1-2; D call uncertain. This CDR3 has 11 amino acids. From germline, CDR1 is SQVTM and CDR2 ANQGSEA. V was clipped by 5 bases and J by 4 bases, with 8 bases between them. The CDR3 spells CSVHPVYGYTF. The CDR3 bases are TGCAGCGTTCATCCAGTCTATGGCTACACCTTC.

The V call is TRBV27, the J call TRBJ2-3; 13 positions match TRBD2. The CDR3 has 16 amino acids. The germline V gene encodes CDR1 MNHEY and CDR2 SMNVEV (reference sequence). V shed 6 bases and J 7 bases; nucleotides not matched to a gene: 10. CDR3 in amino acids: CASSWRLAGGHYTQYF. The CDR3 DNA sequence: TGTGCCAGCAGCTGGAGACTAGCGGGGGGCCACTATACGCAGTATTTT.

For the CDR3, the DNA is TGTGCCAGCAGTGAAGCCTTCGGGAAGAAAGAGACCCAGTACTTC. Amino acid sequence: CASSEAFGKKETQYF. The chain links TRBV6-1 to TRBJ2-5; maybe TRBD2 (5 bases). From germline, CDR1 is MNHNS and CDR2 SASEGT. V was cut by 0 bases and J by 3 bases, with 11 bases left in between. The CDR3 spans 15 residues.

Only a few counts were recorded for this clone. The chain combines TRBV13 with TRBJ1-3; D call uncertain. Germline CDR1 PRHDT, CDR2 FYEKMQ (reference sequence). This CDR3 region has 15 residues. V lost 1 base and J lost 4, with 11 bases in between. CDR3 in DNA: TGTGCCAGCAGCTTAGACAGATCGGGGGGAAACACCATATATTTT. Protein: CASSLDRSGGNTIYF. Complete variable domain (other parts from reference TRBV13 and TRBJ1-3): AAGVIQSPRHLIKEKRETATLKCYPIPRHDTVYWYQQGPGQDPQFLISFYEKMQSDKGSIPDRFSAQQFSDYHSELNMSSLELGDSALYFCASSLDRSGGNTIYFGEGSWLTVV.

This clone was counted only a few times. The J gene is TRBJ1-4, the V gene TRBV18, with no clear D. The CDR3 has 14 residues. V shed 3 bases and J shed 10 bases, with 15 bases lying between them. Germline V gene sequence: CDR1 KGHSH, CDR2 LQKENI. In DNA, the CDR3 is TGTGCCAGCTCACCCGGGAGTAACATTGGAAAACTGTTTTTT. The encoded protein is CASSPGSNIGKLFF.

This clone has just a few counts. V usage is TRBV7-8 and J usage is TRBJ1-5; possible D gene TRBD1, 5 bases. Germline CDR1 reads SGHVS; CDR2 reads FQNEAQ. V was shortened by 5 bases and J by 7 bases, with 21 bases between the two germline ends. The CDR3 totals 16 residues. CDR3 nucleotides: TGTGCCAGCAGCCCCCGTGCGGGGGGAGGGTGGCAGCCCCAGCATTTT. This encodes CASSPRAGGGWQPQHF.

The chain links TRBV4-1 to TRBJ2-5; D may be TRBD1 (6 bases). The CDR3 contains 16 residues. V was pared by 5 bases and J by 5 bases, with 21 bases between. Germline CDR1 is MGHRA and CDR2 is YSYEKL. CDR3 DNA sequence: TGCGCCAGCAGCACCAACCTGCTGGCCCAGGGGGAGACCCAGTACTTC. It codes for CASSTNLLAQGETQYF.

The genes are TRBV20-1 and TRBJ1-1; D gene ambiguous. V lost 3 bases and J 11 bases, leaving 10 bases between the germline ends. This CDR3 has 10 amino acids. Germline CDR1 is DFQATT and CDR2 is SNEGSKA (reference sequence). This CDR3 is CSASGISAFF. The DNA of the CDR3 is TGCAGTGCTAGTGGCATTTCGGCTTTCTTT.

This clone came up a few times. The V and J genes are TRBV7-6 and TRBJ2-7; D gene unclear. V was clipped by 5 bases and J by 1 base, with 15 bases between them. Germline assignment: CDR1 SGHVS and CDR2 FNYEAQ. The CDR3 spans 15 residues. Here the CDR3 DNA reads TGTGCCAGCAGCCCAAGAAATACTCGATCCTACGAGCAGTACTTC. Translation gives CASSPRNTRSYEQYF.

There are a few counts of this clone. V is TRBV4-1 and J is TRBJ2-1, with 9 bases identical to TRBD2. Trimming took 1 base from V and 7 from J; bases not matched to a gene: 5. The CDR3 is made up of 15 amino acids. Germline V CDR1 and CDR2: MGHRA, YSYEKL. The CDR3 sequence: CASSQVGTSSNEQFF. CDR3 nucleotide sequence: TGCGCCAGCAGCCAAGTCGGGACTAGCAGTAATGAGCAGTTCTTC.

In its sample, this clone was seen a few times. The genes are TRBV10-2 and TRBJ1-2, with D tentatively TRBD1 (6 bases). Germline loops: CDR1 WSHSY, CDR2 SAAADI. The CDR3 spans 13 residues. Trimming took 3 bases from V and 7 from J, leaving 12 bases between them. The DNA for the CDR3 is TGCGCCAGCAGTGATGGGGCAGGGGCTGGCTACACCTTC. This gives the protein CASSDGAGAGYTF.

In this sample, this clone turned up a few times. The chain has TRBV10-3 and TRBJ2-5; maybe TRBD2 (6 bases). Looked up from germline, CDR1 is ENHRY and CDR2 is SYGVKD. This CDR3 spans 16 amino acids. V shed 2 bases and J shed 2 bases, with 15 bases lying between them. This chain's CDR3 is CAISERLTSGQETQYF. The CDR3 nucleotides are TGTGCCATCAGTGAGAGACTGACGAGCGGGCAAGAGACCCAGTACTTC.

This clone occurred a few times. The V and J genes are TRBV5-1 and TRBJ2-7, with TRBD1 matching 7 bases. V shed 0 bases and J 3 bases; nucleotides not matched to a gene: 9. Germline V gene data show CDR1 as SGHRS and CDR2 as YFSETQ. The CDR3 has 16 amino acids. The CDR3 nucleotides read TGCGCCAGCAGCTTGGCCTCGGACAGGCTTGGCTACGAGCAGTACTTC. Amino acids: CASSLASDRLGYEQYF.

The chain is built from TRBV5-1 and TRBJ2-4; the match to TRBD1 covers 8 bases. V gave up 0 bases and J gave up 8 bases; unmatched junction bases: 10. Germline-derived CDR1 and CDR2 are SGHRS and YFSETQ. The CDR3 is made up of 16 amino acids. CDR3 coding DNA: TGCGCCAGCAGCTTGGGCGTCAGGGGGCGCGTAGACATTCAGTACTTC. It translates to CASSLGVRGRVDIQYF.

CDR3: CASSPGWQGGGYTF. CDR3 bases: TGTGCCAGCAGCCCGGGATGGCAGGGAGGTGGCTACACCTTC. The chain has TRBV27 and TRBJ1-2; D might be TRBD1 (5 bases). The V and J ends lost 6 bases and 7 bases respectively, with 18 bases between them. Germline V lookup: CDR1 MNHEY, CDR2 SMNVEV (reference sequence). CDR3 length: 14 amino acids.

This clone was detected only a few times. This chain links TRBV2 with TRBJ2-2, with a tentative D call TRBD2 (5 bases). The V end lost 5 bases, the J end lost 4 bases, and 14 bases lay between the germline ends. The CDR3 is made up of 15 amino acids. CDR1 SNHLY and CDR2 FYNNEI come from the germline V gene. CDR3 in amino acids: CASSRGLEPTGELFF. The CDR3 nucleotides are TGTGCCAGCAGTCGCGGACTGGAGCCCACCGGGGAGCTGTTTTTT.

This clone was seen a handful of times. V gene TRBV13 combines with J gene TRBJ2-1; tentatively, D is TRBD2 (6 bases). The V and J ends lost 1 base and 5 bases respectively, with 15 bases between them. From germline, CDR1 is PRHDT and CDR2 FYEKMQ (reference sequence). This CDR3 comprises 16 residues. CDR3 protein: CASSLVGAAGNNEQFF. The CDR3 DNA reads TGTGCCAGCAGCTTAGTCGGTGCGGCGGGGAACAATGAGCAGTTCTTC. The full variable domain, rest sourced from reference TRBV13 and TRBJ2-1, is AAGVIQSPRHLIKEKRETATLKCYPIPRHDTVYWYQQGPGQDPQFLISFYEKMQSDKGSIPDRFSAQQFSDYHSELNMSSLELGDSALYFCASSLVGAAGNNEQFFGPGTRLTVL.